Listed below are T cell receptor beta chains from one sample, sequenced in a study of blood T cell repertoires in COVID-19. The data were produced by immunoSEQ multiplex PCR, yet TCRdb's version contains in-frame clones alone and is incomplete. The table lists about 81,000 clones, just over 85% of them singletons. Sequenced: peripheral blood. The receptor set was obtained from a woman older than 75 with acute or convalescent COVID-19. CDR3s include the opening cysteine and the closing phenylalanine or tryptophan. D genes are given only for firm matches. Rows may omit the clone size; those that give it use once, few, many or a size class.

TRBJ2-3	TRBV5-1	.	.	TGCGCCAGCAGCTTGGAGGGGGATGGCACAGATACGCAGTATTTT	CASSLEGDGTDTQYF
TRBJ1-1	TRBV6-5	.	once	TGTGCCAGCCGCCAGGCAGCTATGAACACTGAAGCTTTCTTT	CASRQAAMNTEAFF
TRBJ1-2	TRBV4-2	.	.	TGTGCCAGCAGCCAGACCAGCGGGACGGACTATGGCTACACCTTC	CASSQTSGTDYGYTF
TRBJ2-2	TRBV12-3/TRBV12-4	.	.	TGTGCCAGCAAAAGCCCGAACACCGGGGAGCTGTTTTTT	CASKSPNTGELFF
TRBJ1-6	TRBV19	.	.	TGTGCCAGTCGACAACAGGATAATTCACCCCTCCACTTT	CASRQQDNSPLHF
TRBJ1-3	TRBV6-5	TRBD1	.	TGTGCCAGCCGGACAGGTTTCGCTGGAAACACCATATATTTT	CASRTGFAGNTIYF
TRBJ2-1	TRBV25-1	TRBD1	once	TGTGCCAGCAGTCCCCCCGCAGGGGGCGCCTACAATGAGCAGTTCTTC	CASSPPAGGAYNEQFF
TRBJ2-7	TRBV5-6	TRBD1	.	TGTGCCAGCAGCCGGGACAGGGAGTTTCACGAGCAGTACTTC	CASSRDREFHEQYF
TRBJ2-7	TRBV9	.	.	TGTGCCAGCAGCGCGAGGGGCGGGGGCGACTACGAGCAGTACTTC	CASSARGGGDYEQYF
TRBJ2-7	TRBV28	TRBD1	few	TGTGCCAGCAGCCAGACAGGGATCGAGCAGTACTTC	CASSQTGIEQYF